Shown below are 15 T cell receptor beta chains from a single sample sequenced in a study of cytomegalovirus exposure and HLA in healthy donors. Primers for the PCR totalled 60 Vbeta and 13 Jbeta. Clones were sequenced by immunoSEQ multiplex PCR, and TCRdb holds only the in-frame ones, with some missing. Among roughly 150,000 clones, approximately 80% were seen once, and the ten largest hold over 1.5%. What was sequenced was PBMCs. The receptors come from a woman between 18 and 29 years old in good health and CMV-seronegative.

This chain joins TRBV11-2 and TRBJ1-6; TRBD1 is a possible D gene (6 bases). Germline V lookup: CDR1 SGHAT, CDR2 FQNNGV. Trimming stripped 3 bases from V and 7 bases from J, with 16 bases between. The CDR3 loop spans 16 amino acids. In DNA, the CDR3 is TGTGCCAGCAGCTTGGGTTATGGACAGAGAAATTCACCCCTCCACTTT. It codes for CASSLGYGQRNSPLHF.

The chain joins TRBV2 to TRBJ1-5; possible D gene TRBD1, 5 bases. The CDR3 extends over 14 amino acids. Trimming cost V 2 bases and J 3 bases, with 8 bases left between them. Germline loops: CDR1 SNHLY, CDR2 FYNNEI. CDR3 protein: CASSEQGNNQPQHF. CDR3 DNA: TGTGCCAGCAGTGAACAGGGTAACAATCAGCCCCAGCATTTT.

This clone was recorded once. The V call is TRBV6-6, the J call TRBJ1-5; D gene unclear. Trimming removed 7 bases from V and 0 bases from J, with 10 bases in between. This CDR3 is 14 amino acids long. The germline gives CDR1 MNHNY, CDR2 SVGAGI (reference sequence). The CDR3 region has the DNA TGTGCCAGCAAGGGAGAGGGTAGCAATCAGCCCCAGCATTTT. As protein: CASKGEGSNQPQHF.

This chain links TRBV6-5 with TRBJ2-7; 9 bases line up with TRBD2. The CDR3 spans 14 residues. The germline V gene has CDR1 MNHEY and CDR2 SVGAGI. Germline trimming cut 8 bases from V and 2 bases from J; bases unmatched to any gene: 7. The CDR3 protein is CASGSGGQTYEQYF. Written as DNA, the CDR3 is TGTGCCAGCGGGAGCGGGGGGCAAACCTACGAGCAGTACTTC.

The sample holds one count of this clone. The CDR3 is CASSLETPYYEQYF. The CDR3 coding sequence is TGCGCCAGCAGCTTGGAGACACCCTACTACGAGCAGTACTTC. This rearrangement joins TRBV5-1 to TRBJ2-7; D gene uncertain. Trimming removed 0 bases from V and 3 bases from J, with 10 bases in between. Germline V gene lookup returns CDR1 SGHRS and CDR2 YFSETQ. This CDR3 is 14 amino acids long.

The CDR3 loop is CASSISTGIVRLNYGYTF. DNA for the CDR3: TGTGCCAGTAGTATATCCACAGGGATTGTCAGGTTGAACTATGGCTACACCTTC. This chain connects TRBV19 to TRBJ1-2; maybe TRBD1 (6 bases). V lost 2 bases, J lost 2 bases, and 21 bases lay in between. Germline V gene data show CDR1 as LNHDA and CDR2 as SQIVND (reference sequence). This CDR3 has 18 residues. The full variable domain, its missing parts supplied by reference TRBV19 and TRBJ1-2, is DGGITQSPKYLFRKEGQNVTLSCEQNLNHDAMYWYRQDPGQGLRLIYYSQIVNDFQKGDIAEGYSVSREKKESFPLTVTSAQKNPTAFYLCASSISTGIVRLNYGYTFGSGTRLTVV.

This CDR3 is CASSQAPRSGANVLTF. CDR3 in DNA: TGCGCCAGCAGCCAAGCTCCCCGCTCTGGGGCCAACGTCCTGACTTTC. The V and J genes are TRBV4-1 and TRBJ2-6, with unresolved D. Germline CDR1 reads MGHRA; CDR2 reads YSYEKL. Trimming cost V 1 base and J 0 bases, with 7 bases left between them. The CDR3 sequence is 16 residues long.

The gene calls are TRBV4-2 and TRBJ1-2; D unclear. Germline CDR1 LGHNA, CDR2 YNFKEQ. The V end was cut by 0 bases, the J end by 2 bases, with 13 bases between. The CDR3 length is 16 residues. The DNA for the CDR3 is TGTGCCAGCAGCCAAGAAGTGGCCAGTTCCAACTATGGCTACACCTTC. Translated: CASSQEVASSNYGYTF.

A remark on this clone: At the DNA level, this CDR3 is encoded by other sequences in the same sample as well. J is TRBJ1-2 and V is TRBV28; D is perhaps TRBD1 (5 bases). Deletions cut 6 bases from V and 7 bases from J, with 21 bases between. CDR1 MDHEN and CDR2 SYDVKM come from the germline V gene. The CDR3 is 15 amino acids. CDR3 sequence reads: CASSLHGGGKGGYTF. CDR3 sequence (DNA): TGTGCCAGCAGCCTCCACGGGGGGGGGAAGGGTGGCTACACCTTC.

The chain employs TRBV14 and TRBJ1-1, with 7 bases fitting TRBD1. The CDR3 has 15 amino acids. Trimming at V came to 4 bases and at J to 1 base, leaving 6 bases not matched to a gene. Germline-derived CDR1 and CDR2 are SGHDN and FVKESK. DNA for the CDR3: TGTGCCAGCAGCCCCCAGACAGGGCCGAACACTGAAGCTTTCTTT. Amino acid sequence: CASSPQTGPNTEAFF.

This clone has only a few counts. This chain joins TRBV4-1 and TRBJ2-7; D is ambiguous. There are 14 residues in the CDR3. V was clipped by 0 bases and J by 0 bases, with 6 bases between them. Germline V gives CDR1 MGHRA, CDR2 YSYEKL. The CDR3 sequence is CASSQDFSSYEQYF. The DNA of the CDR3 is TGCGCCAGCAGCCAAGATTTCAGCTCCTACGAGCAGTACTTC.

The CDR3 region is CASSPRTGRRTSGANVLTF. DNA of the CDR3: TGTGCCAGCTCACCACGGACAGGGAGGAGGACCTCTGGGGCCAACGTCCTGACTTTC. The rearrangement links TRBV18 to TRBJ2-6; 8 bases align to TRBD1. The CDR3 length is 19 residues. Unmatched junction bases numbered 8, after V lost 1 base and J lost 0 bases. Germline V gene data show CDR1 as KGHSH and CDR2 as LQKENI.

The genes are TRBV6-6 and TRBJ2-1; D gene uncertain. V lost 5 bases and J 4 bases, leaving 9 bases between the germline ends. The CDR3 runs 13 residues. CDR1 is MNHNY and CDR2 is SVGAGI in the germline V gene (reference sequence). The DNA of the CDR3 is TGTGCCAGCAGTGCGCCCCGTTACAATGAGCAGTTCTTC. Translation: CASSAPRYNEQFF.

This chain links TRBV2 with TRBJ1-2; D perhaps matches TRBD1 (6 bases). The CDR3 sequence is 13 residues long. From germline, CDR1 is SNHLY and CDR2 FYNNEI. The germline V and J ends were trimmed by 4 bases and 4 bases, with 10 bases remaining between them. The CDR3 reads CASSAGVSYGYTF. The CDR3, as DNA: TGTGCCAGCAGTGCAGGGGTGAGCTATGGCTACACCTTC.

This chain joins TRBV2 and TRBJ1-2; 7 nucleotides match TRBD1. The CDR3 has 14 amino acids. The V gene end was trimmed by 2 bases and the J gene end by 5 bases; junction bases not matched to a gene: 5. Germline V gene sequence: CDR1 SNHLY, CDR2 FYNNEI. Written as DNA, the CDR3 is TGTGCCAGCAGTGAAACAGGGGTCGCATATGGCTACACCTTC. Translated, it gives CASSETGVAYGYTF.